This entry concerns a single T cell receptor beta chain. This receptor's antigen is unknown. Base-call qualities are not available, and no considerably larger clone is one nucleotide away. This sample is drawn from a study of shared clonotypes between healthy human individuals (dated by TCRdb to 2020 to 2021). Study-level background: The cohort comprised a couple of women and a few men aged 18 to 49 years. For each donor, CD4 naive and CD4 memory were each run on three plates, CD8 naive on two plates, and CD8 memory on one plate. To estimate repertoire size and how much clonotypes are shared between individuals, the study performed deep sequencing of blood TCR repertoires from five healthy adults. To increase sequencing depth and limit assay-specific biases, different laboratories used diverse techniques to prepare libraries and sequence TCR repertoires. Per donor, leukapheresis produced somewhere between about 0.94 and 9 billion PBMCs. What the research found in general, with its limitations: Compared with non-shared clonotypes, clonotypes shared by all four sorted-subset donors had higher generation probabilities. When a handful of donors were compared, the shared fraction of clonotypes was about 5.5% for naive CD4, around 3.5% for naive CD8, 2.3% for memory CD4, and 0.35% to 0.5% for memory CD8. Sampling was restricted to blood, and TCR repertoires in tissue are likely to differ from TCR repertoires in blood. Because the study included only a small number of donors, the genetic and exposure-history diversity represented was limited. Estimated clonotype richness was generally larger for naive than for memory subsets. Pairwise subsampling indicated that sequencing depth was expected to affect the degree of clonotype sharing among donors. Incomplete sequencing was indicated by rarefaction of sorted-subset datasets, despite the large sequencing depth.

The donors were healthy, HIV-negative adults who had no recently reported acute infections or vaccinations. Every donor was a Caucasian adult residing in Nashville, Tennessee, USA. CD4+ T cells were enriched by magnetic negative selection; naive cells were then positively selected on CD45RA, and the negative fraction formed the memory subset. Blood was collected by leukapheresis, and PBMCs were isolated by Ficoll-Histopaque density gradient centrifugation and then cryopreserved in liquid nitrogen vapor phase. Purity and quantity of every magnetically sorted T cell population were checked by analytical flow cytometry. Each sorted fraction had its genomic DNA isolated and then quantified by UV absorbance on a Nanodrop 2000c. Reading the germline V gene gives CDR1 MDHEN and CDR2 SYDVKM. Inclusive of the bounding cysteine and phenylalanine, the CDR3 is 15 residues long. The kept DNA is CDR3 alone, 45 bases in frame from the first base. For this chain, trimming is 3 bases at the V end and 7 bases at the J end, and the number of junction bases without a gene match is 11.

Using the deep immunoSEQ assay, TCR CDR3 regions were amplified from genomic DNA by multiplex PCR. Extracted genomic DNA from each cell subset was spread evenly across all wells of several immunoSEQ 96-well plates, with each plate serving as a replicate. Each replicate PCR for sorted subsets received roughly 200 ng genomic DNA, equal to roughly 29,000 T cell genomes. Purified libraries were measured with a Qubit 3.0 fluorometer, size-checked on a Bioanalyzer 2100, and measured again with the KAPA Library Quantification kit. A separate single-read 150-cycle Illumina NextSeq 550 flow cell was used to sequence each immunoSEQ 96-well plate. In the original analysis: Because only junctional sequences without quality scores were contained in the immunoSEQ output, filtering matching that applied to full-length reads could not be performed. Sequences were annotated with PyIR, a Python wrapper for IgBLAST v1.9, and V/J genes and CDR3 were assigned using IMGT germline references. Any read was removed if the V/J assignment was weak (E-value above 1e-6), the CDR3 was missing, or the read contained stop codons, out-of-frame junctions, or ambiguous translated residues. V3J clonotypes were defined as sequences sharing the same inferred V gene, J gene, and CDR3 amino acid sequence. To compute the percentage overlap between repertoires, the number of shared unique clonotypes was divided by the size of the smaller repertoire. Repertoire richness was assessed with RTK rarefaction, the Chao1 estimator, and Recon v2.1 estimates of unobserved clonotypes. OLGA was used to compute generation probabilities for all TCRbeta clonotypes that the gDNA method yielded from a few donors. Imported from immuneACCESS, the table was reduced by TCRdb to in-frame sequences with V and J called. These copies leave out some clones; in studies compared against another copy, an unresolved V gene accounts for under half, and the cause of the remainder is not known. The DNA gave D and trimming, while V, J and clone size come from that table. A total of 2 million to 2.5 million clones appear in this sample, 85% to 95% of them only once. Of the sample, 0.3% to 0.45% is held by the ten largest clones.

Sequenced material: naive CD4+ T cells from PBMCs. The cell subset or site label, read with the paper, signifies: CD45RA+ positively selected. The V gene is TRBV28 and the J gene is TRBJ2-5; TRBD2 matches 7 bases in the middle. The sequence derives from a man aged 18 to 29 in good health. Some clones in this sample may be carry-over from other donors' samples. The CDR3 protein is CASSLTQSSGGTQYF. The nucleotide sequence reads TGTGCCAGCAGTTTGACACAATCTAGCGGAGGGACCCAGTACTTC.